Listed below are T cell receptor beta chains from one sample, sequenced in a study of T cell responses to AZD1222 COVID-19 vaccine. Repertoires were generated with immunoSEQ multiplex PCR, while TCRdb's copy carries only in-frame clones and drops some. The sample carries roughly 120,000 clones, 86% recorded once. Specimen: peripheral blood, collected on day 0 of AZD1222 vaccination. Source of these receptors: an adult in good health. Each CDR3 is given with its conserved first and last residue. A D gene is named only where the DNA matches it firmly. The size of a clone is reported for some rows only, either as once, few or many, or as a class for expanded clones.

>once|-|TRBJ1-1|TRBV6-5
CASRHWNTEAFF
TGTGCCTCCCGTCATTGGAACACTGAAGCTTTCTTT
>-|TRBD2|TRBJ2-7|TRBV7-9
CAIEGREGRYEQYF
TGTGCCATCGAAGGGCGGGAGGGCCGCTACGAGCAGTACTTC
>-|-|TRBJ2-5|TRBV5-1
CASSLGTTETQYF
TGCGCCAGCAGCTTGGGGACAACAGAGACCCAGTACTTC
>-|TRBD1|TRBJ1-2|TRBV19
CASSMGGTGNYGYTF
TGTGCCAGTAGTATGGGAGGGACAGGGAACTATGGCTACACCTTC
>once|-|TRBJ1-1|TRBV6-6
CAAAGWAEAFF
TGTGCCGCCGCCGGGTGGGCTGAAGCTTTCTTT
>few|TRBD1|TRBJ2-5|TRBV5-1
CASSFNRQGVQETQYF
TGCGCCAGCAGCTTCAACCGACAGGGGGTACAAGAGACCCAGTACTTC
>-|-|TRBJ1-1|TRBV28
CASSHVEGKGGKNTEAFF
TGTGCCAGCAGTCATGTCGAAGGAAAAGGGGGGAAGAACACTGAAGCTTTCTTT
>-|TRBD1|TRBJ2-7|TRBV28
CASSRGQAYEQYF
TGTGCCAGCAGCAGGGGGCAGGCCTACGAGCAGTACTTC
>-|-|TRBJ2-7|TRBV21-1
CAPDRGNRDEQYF
TGTGCCCCCGACAGGGGCAACAGAGACGAGCAGTACTTC
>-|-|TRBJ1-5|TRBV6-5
CASSYSRQTNQPQHF
TGTGCCAGCAGTTACTCTCGGCAAACCAATCAGCCCCAGCATTTT
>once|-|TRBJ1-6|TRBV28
CASTGGGGNNSPLHF
TGTGCCAGCACCGGGGGTGGGGGGAATAATTCACCCCTCCACTTT
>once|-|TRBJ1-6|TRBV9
CASSVTHSGSPLHF
TGTGCCAGCAGCGTAACACATTCAGGGTCACCCCTCCACTTT
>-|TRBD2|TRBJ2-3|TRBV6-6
CASSYKTSGGASTQYF
TGTGCCAGCAGTTACAAGACTAGCGGGGGGGCTAGTACGCAGTATTTT
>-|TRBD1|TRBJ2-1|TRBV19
CASTDRGDEQFF
TGTGCCAGCACCGACAGGGGCGATGAGCAGTTCTTC
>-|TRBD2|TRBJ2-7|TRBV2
CASIYRTSGSGEQYF
TGTGCCAGCATTTATAGGACTAGCGGGAGTGGGGAGCAGTACTTC
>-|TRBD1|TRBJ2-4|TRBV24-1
CATSDPGQGQYF
TGTGCCACCAGTGATCCCGGACAGGGCCAGTACTTC
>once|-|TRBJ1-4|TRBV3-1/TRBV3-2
CASSQEGKKLFF
TGTGCCAGCAGCCAAGAAGGGAAAAAACTGTTTTTT
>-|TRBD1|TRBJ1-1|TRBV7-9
CASSLSPGQGGPEAFF
TGTGCCAGCAGCCTGAGTCCAGGACAGGGGGGACCCGAAGCTTTCTTT
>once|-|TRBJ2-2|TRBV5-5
CASSLTERSSPGELFF
TGTGCCAGCAGCCTTACCGAAAGGTCCTCCCCCGGGGAGCTGTTTTTT
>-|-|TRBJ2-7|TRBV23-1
CASIPDRDTEQYF
TGCGCCAGCATTCCCGACCGAGACACCGAGCAGTACTTC
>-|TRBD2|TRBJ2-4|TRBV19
CASSKELAEAGVKNIQYF
TGTGCCAGTAGTAAGGAACTAGCCGAAGCGGGGGTCAAAAACATTCAGTACTTC
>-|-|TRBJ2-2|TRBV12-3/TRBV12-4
CASSSNRAGELFF
TGTGCCAGCAGTTCAAACAGGGCCGGGGAGCTGTTTTTT
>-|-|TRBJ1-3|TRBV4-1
CASSQGRQAGNTIYF
TGCGCCAGCAGCCAGGGCCGACAGGCTGGAAACACCATATATTTT
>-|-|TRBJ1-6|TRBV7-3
CASSLRFSDSPLHF
TGTGCCAGCAGCTTAAGGTTCTCCGATTCACCCCTCCACTTT
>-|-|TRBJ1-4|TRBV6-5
CASNHGATNEKLFF
TGTGCCAGCAACCATGGGGCAACTAATGAAAAACTGTTTTTT
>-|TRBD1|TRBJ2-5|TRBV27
CASSLSRQGWETQYF
TGTGCCAGCAGTTTATCGCGACAGGGATGGGAGACCCAGTACTTC
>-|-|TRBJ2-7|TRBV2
CASGGGLRAGEQYF
TGTGCCAGCGGGGGCGGGCTCCGGGCAGGGGAGCAGTACTTC
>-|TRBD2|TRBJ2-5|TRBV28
CASSSPGGVGETQYF
TGTGCCAGCAGTTCGCCGGGGGGGGTCGGAGAGACCCAGTACTTC
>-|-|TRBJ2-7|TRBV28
CASNQMDRFYEQYF
TGTGCCAGCAACCAAATGGACAGATTCTACGAGCAGTACTTC
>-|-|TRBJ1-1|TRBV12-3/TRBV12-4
CASSPDLNTEAFF
TGTGCCAGCAGTCCGGACCTGAACACTGAAGCTTTCTTT
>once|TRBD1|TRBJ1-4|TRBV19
CASSIGDRANEKLFF
TGTGCCAGTAGTATAGGGGACAGAGCTAATGAAAAACTGTTTTTT
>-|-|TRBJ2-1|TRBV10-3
CAISDGQTYNEQFF
TGTGCCATCAGTGACGGGCAGACTTACAATGAGCAGTTCTTC
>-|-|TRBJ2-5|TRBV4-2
CASSQGGTGEQETQYF
TGTGCCAGCAGCCAAGGCGGGACGGGGGAACAAGAGACCCAGTACTTC
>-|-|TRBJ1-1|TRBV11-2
CASSIRQATTEAFF
TGTGCCAGCAGCATCCGACAGGCCACCACTGAAGCTTTCTTT
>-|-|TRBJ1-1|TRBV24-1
CATSDSRGDTEAFF
TGTGCCACCAGTGATTCCCGGGGGGATACTGAAGCTTTCTTT
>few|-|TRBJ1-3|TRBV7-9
CASSLPSRETDSSGNTIYF
TGTGCCAGCAGCTTACCCTCGAGGGAAACGGACAGCTCTGGAAACACCATATATTTT
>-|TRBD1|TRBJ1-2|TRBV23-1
CASSRPGQGGLGYTF
TGCGCCAGCAGTCGCCCGGGACAGGGGGGCCTTGGCTACACCTTC
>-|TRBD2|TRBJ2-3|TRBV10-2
CASSLAGGDTQYF
TGCGCCAGCAGTCTAGCGGGAGGTGATACGCAGTATTTT
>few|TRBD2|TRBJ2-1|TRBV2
CASGGRAGALINNEQFF
TGTGCCAGCGGCGGGCGAGCGGGGGCACTAATTAACAATGAGCAGTTCTTC
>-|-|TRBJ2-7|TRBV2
CASSSYSPEQYF
TGTGCCAGCAGTTCCTACTCGCCCGAGCAGTACTTC
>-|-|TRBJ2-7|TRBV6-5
CASSYSEGKPYEQYF
TGTGCCAGCAGTTACTCCGAGGGGAAACCCTACGAGCAGTACTTC
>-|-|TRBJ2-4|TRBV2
CASSLVGAGNIQYF
TGTGCCAGCAGTTTGGTAGGTGCGGGAAACATTCAGTACTTC
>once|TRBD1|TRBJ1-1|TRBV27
CASSEQGATAEAFF
TGTGCCAGCAGTGAACAGGGGGCTACGGCTGAAGCTTTCTTT
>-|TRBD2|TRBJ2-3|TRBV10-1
CASSDILAGVDTQYF
TGCGCCAGCAGTGATATCCTAGCGGGAGTAGATACGCAGTATTTT